These 3 T cell receptor beta chains were sequenced from one sample in a study of CD8 T cells in acute hepatitis C reinfection. This sample's time point: naive CD8 control sorted from an acute-time-point sample. TCRdb's copy holds only in-frame clones and misses some; the assay was immunoSEQ multiplex PCR. The data show some 40,000 clones, with around 87% seen just once and 0.5% held by the top ten. The sequencing sample was made of naive CD8+ T cells from PBMCs. Source of these receptors: a young man with chronic hepatitis C.

This chain connects TRBV7-9 to TRBJ1-1; D might be TRBD1 (5 bases). This CDR3 has 15 residues. V was pared by 5 bases and J by 1 base, with 14 bases between. The germline CDR1 and CDR2 sequences are SEHNR and FQNEAQ (reference sequence). The CDR3 nucleotides read TGTGCCAGCAGCCTACGCCAAACAGGGAACACTGAAGCTTTCTTT. Translated, it gives CASSLRQTGNTEAFF.

V usage is TRBV15 and J usage is TRBJ1-5, with D perhaps matching TRBD1 (6 bases). The V end was cut by 11 bases, the J end by 3 bases, with 17 bases between. Germline lookup yields CDR1 LNHNV and CDR2 YYDKDF (reference sequence). The CDR3 spans 14 residues. The CDR3 nucleotides read TGTGCCTTCTCCTGGGGGGCGACCAATCAGCCCCAGCATTTT. Its translation: CAFSWGATNQPQHF.

CDR3 residues: CASSLVGPSGEETQYF. CDR3 DNA: TGTGCCAGCAGCTTAGTAGGGCCTAGCGGGGAAGAGACCCAGTACTTC. V usage is TRBV7-9 and J usage is TRBJ2-5, with 9 bases identical to TRBD2. Looked up from germline, CDR1 is SEHNR and CDR2 is FQNEAQ (reference sequence). The CDR3 runs to 16 residues. V was pared by 1 base and J by 3 bases, with 6 bases of the junction left unmatched.